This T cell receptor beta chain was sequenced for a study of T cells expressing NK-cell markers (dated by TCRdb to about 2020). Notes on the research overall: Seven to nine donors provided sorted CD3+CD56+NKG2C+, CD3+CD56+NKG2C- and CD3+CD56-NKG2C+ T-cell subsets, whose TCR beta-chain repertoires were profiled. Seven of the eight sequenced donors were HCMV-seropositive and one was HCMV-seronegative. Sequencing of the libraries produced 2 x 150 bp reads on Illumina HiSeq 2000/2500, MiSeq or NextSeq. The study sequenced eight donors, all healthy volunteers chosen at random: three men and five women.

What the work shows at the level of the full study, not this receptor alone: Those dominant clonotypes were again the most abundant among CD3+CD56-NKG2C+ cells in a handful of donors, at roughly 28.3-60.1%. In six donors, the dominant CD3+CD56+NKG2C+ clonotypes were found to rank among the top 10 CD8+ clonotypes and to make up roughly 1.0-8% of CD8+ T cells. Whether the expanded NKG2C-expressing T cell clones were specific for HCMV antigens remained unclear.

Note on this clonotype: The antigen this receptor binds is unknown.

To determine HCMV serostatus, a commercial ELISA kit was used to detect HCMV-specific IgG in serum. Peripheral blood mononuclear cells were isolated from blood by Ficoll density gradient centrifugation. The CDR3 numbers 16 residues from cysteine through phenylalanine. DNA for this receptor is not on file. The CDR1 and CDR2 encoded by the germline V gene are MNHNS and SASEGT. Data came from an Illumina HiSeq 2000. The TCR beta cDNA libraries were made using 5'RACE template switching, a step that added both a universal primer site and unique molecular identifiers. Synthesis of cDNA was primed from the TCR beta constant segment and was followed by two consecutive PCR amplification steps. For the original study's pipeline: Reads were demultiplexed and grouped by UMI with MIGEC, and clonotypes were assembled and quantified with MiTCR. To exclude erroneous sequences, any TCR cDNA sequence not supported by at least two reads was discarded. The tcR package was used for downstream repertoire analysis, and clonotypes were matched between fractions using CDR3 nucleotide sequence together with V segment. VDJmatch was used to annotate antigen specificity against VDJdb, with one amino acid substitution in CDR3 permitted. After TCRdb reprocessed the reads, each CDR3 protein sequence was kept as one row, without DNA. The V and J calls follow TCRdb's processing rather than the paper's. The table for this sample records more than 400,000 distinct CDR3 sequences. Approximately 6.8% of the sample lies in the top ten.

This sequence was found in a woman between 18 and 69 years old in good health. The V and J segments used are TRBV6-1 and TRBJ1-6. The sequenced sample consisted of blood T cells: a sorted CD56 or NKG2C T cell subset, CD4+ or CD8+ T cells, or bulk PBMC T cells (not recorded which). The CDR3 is CASSEVGSSYNSPLHF.